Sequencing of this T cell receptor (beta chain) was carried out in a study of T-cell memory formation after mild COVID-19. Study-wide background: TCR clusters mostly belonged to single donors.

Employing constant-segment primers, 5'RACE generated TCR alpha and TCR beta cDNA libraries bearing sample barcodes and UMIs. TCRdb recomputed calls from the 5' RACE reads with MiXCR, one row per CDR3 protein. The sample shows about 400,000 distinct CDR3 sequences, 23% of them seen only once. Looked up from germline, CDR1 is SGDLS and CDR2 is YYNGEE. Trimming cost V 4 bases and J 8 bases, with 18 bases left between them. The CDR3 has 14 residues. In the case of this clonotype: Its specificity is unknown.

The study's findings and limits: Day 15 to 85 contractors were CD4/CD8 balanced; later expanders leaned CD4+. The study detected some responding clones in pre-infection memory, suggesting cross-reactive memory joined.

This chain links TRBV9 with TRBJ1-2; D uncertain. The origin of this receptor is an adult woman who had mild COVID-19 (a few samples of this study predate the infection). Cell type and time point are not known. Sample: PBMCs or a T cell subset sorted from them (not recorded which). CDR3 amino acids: CASSPWKGIGGYTF. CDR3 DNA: TGTGCCAGCAGCCCTTGGAAAGGGATTGGGGGCTACACCTTC.